This passage covers 32 T cell receptor beta chains from one sample sequenced in a study of regulatory T cells in long-lasting Graves disease. Time point denoted: newly diagnosed GD, antithyroid drugs for less than 3 months. From RNA extracted from PBMCs, the TCR library was made. Assembly of TCR beta libraries relied on iRepertoire HTBI primers together with Arm-PCR of CDR3 regions. TCRdb re-derived calls from the multiplex PCR reads in MiXCR, one entry per CDR3 protein. The sample carries 240,000 or so distinct CDR3 sequences, around 20% recorded once. Sequenced here: peripheral blood mononuclear cells (PBMCs), sampled at new diagnosis, from a patient treated with antithyroid drugs. Every receptor here comes from a female donor with Graves disease.

This clonotype was observed once. A read error may explain this, as a much larger clone is one base away. This CDR3 fails to terminate in the conserved phenylalanine or tryptophan, so it likely reflects a read error. The CDR3 is CASSYIAWTGLQPQHS. DNA for the CDR3: TGTGCCAGCAGTTACATCGCGTGGACAGGGCTTCAGCCCCAGCATTCT. The V call is TRBV6-5, the J call TRBJ1-5; 8 bases fit TRBD1. This CDR3 has 16 residues. The ends lost 2 bases at V and 6 bases at J; junction bases unmatched: 9. The germline gives CDR1 MNHEY, CDR2 SVGAGI.

This clonotype came up many times. The V call is TRBV4-1, the J call TRBJ2-5; D ambiguous. This CDR3 spans 15 amino acids. The V gene lost 1 base and the J gene lost 2 bases, with 11 bases spanning the gap. Looked up from germline, CDR1 is MGHRA and CDR2 is YSYEKL. CDR3 protein: CASSQASGSQETQYF. DNA for the CDR3: TGCGCCAGCAGCCAAGCCTCGGGCTCACAAGAGACCCAGTACTTC.

The chain combines TRBV10-2 with TRBJ1-1, with 12 positions matching TRBD1. The CDR3 has 15 amino acids. With V trimmed by 5 bases and J by 4 bases, 5 bases remained unmatched. Germline V gene sequence: CDR1 WSHSY, CDR2 SAAADI. DNA of the CDR3: TGCGCCAGCAGTAGCGGGACAGGGGGCTTCACTGAAGCTTTCTTT. Encoded protein: CASSSGTGGFTEAFF.

This clonotype was counted ten times or more. The rearrangement uses TRBV20-1 and TRBJ2-3; D gene ambiguous. The CDR3 consists of 14 residues. CDR1 and CDR2 from the germline V gene are DFQATT and SNEGSKA (reference sequence). V was cut by 0 bases and J by 4 bases, with 11 bases left in between. This chain's CDR3 is CSARDSQRSDTQYF. The CDR3 DNA sequence: TGCAGTGCTAGAGATTCCCAGAGGTCAGATACGCAGTATTTT.

This clonotype was observed many times. Compared with germline, one end of the junction differs, possibly owing to a read error. The chain links TRBV6-9 to TRBJ2-1; maybe TRBD1 (8 bases). CDR3 length equals 16 residues. Germline CDR1 reads MNHGY; CDR2 reads SVAAGI. The CDR3 nucleotides are TGCGCCGGCAGACAGGGGAGACTAGCAAGGGACAATGAGCAGTTCTTC. It specifies CAGRQGRLARDNEQFF.

Remarks on this clonotype: Possible read error: a much larger clone is one base away. The rearrangement links TRBV28 to TRBJ1-2, with D tentatively TRBD1 (5 bases). This CDR3 spans 12 amino acids. V lost 7 bases, J lost 7 bases, and 13 bases lay in between. Germline lookup yields CDR1 MDHEN and CDR2 SYDVKM. In nucleotides, the CDR3 is TGTGCCAGCAAGGGAAAGCAGGGTGGCTACACCTTC. Protein sequence: CASKGKQGGYTF.

Remarks on this clonotype: A read error is the likely source, as a far larger clone sits one nucleotide away. The J gene is TRBJ2-5, the V gene TRBV5-1; TRBD2 matches at 7 bases. The junction had 11 bases not matched to a gene; V was cut back by 1 base and J by 11 bases. The CDR3 is 14 amino acids. Germline V CDR1 and CDR2: SGHRS, YFSETQ. The CDR3, as DNA: TGCGCCAGCAGCTTGTTGGGGACTACGAATGAGCAGTACTTC. Residues: CASSLLGTTNEQYF.

Only a few counts were recorded for this clonotype. The CDR3, as DNA: TGTGCCAGTACCCCGGGGGGGGGTACCGGGGAGCTGTTTTTT. It is translated as CASTPGGGTGELFF. The chain uses TRBV19 and TRBJ2-2, with TRBD2 matching over 8 bases. CDR1 is LNHDA, CDR2 SQIVND, per germline (reference sequence). The CDR3 loop spans 14 amino acids. With V trimmed by 7 bases and J by 5 bases, 6 bases remained unmatched.

This clonotype was recorded at least ten times. The J gene is TRBJ2-7, the V gene TRBV7-2, with D perhaps assigned TRBD1 or TRBD2 (6 bases each). The CDR3 runs to 15 residues. Trimming cost V 1 base and J 3 bases, with 13 bases left between them. The V gene's germline CDR1 is SGHTA and CDR2 FQGNSA. CDR3 protein: CASSLVRGPYYEQYF. CDR3 nucleotides: TGTGCCAGCAGCTTAGTCCGGGGGCCTTACTACGAGCAGTACTTC. Together with reference TRBV7-2 and TRBJ2-7, the CDR3 gives the full variable domain: GAGVSQSPSNKVTEKGKDVELRCDPISGHTALYWYRQSLGQGLEFLIYFQGNSAPDKSGLPSDRFSAERTGGSVSTLTIQRTQQEDSAVYLCASSLVRGPYYEQYFGPGTRLTVT.

This clonotype has ten or more counts. The J gene is TRBJ2-3, the V gene TRBV11-3; TRBD1 matches at 7 bases. V trimming: 1 base; J trimming: 0 bases; junction bases outside the gene matches: 4. Germline CDR1 reads SGHNT; CDR2 reads YENEEA. This CDR3 has 16 residues. The CDR3 nucleotides read TGTGCCAGCAGCTTAGGACGGGACAGAAGCACAGATACGCAGTATTTT. Its protein is CASSLGRDRSTDTQYF.

In its sample, this clonotype was seen many times. CDR3 nucleotide sequence: TGTGCCAGTAGCAGGACTAGCGAGGATGAGCAGTTCTTC. It codes for CASSRTSEDEQFF. The rearrangement joins TRBV19 to TRBJ2-1; the match to TRBD2 covers 9 bases. J lost 8 bases, V lost 6 bases, and 5 bases had no gene match. Germline assignment: CDR1 LNHDA and CDR2 SQIVND (reference sequence). This CDR3 is built from 13 residues.

This clonotype has at least ten counts. CDR3 DNA sequence: TGTGCCAGCAGCTTAACGGGCGGCCGGAACACCGGGGAGCTGTTTTTT. Its translation is CASSLTGGRNTGELFF. The rearrangement joins TRBV7-3 to TRBJ2-2; the D is unclear. Per germline, CDR1 SGHTA and CDR2 FQGTGA. The V and J ends lost 0 bases and 1 base respectively, with 9 bases between them. The CDR3 extends over 16 amino acids.

This clonotype was picked up many times. The rearrangement uses TRBV28 and TRBJ2-7; perhaps TRBD2 as D (6 bases). This CDR3 is 14 amino acids long. Per the germline V gene, CDR1 is MDHEN and CDR2 is SYDVKM. The V end lost 6 bases, the J end lost 4 bases, and 16 bases lay between the germline ends. The CDR3: CASRELGGTYEQYF. In DNA form, the CDR3 reads TGTGCCAGCAGAGAGCTGGGGGGAACTTACGAGCAGTACTTC. Combining the CDR3 with reference TRBV28 and TRBJ2-7 gives the whole variable domain DVKVTQSSRYLVKRTGEKVFLECVQDMDHENMFWYRQDPGLGLRLIYFSYDVKMKEKGDIPEGYSVSREKKERFSLILESASTNQTSMYLCASRELGGTYEQYFGPGTRLTVT.

At least ten counts were recorded for this clonotype. V usage is TRBV20-1 and J usage is TRBJ2-3; the match to TRBD2 covers 7 bases. Germline values: CDR1 DFQATT, CDR2 SNEGSKA (reference sequence). V was clipped by 3 bases and J by 14 bases; unmatched bases: 11. This CDR3 spans 12 amino acids. The CDR3 nucleotides read TGCAGTGCTAGTGGGGGGGGGGGAGAGCGGTATTTT. As protein: CSASGGGGERYF.

J is TRBJ2-6 and V is TRBV5-6; 10 bases agree with TRBD1. This CDR3 has 20 amino acids. Germline V gene lookup returns CDR1 SGHDT and CDR2 YYEEEE. Unmatched junction bases numbered 17, after V lost 5 bases and J lost 3 bases. The CDR3 loop is CASSLTSRGQGTSGANVLTF. CDR3 nucleotide sequence: TGTGCCAGCAGTTTAACCTCGAGGGGACAGGGGACAAGTGGGGCCAACGTCCTGACTTTC.

The chain carries TRBV4-2 and TRBJ2-7; 8 bases map to TRBD2. Germline trimming cut 4 bases from V and 0 bases from J; bases unmatched to any gene: 11. The CDR3 consists of 17 residues. Germline values: CDR1 LGHNA, CDR2 YNFKEQ. The CDR3 nucleotides are TGTGCCAGCAGCCCTCAGGCGGGCGCGGGGGGCTCCTACGAGCAGTACTTC. As protein: CASSPQAGAGGSYEQYF.

This clonotype occurred many times. V is TRBV3-1 and J is TRBJ2-5, with D possibly TRBD2 on 6 matching bases. Trimming stripped 1 base from V and 0 bases from J, with 12 bases between. Germline CDR1 and CDR2: LGHDT and YNNKEL (reference sequence). The CDR3 contains 16 residues. The CDR3 loop reads CASSQVTRGYQETQYF. CDR3 sequence (DNA): TGTGCCAGCAGCCAAGTGACCCGGGGGTACCAAGAGACCCAGTACTTC.

Many counts were recorded for this clonotype. This rearrangement joins TRBV5-1 to TRBJ1-2; D unresolved. V was trimmed by 4 bases and J by 5 bases, leaving 12 bases between them. Germline CDR1 reads SGHRS; CDR2 reads YFSETQ. The CDR3 spans 13 residues. This chain's CDR3 is CASSGPQEYGYTF. CDR3 nucleotide sequence: TGCGCCAGCAGCGGACCCCAGGAGTATGGCTACACCTTC. Full variable domain (outside the CDR3, taken from reference TRBV5-1 and TRBJ1-2): KAGVTQTPRYLIKTRGQQVTLSCSPISGHRSVSWYQQTPGQGLQFLFEYFSETQRNKGNFPGRFSGRQFSNSRSEMNVSTLELGDSALYLCASSGPQEYGYTFGSGTRLTVV.

This clonotype came up many times. A single base separates this from a much larger clone, so it may be a read error. The chain links TRBV7-8 to TRBJ2-5; 8 bases are a match to TRBD2. Germline assignment: CDR1 SGHVS and CDR2 FQNEAQ. This CDR3 has 15 residues. The CDR3 here is CASSLSSGSQKTQYF. DNA of the CDR3: TGTGCCAGCAGCCTTTCGAGCGGGAGCCAAAAGACCCAGTACTTC.

The V call is TRBV7-2, the J call TRBJ2-5; 7 bases align to TRBD1. Germline CDR1 is SGHTA and CDR2 is FQGNSA. V trimming: 7 bases; J trimming: 5 bases; junction bases outside the gene matches: 16. This CDR3 has 16 amino acids. CDR3 sequence reads: CASISPTRGSGETQYF. CDR3 coding DNA: TGTGCCAGCATATCTCCCACCAGGGGGTCCGGGGAGACCCAGTACTTC.

This clonotype was found many times. The V and J genes are TRBV27 and TRBJ1-6; 7 bases fit TRBD1. The germline V gene has CDR1 MNHEY and CDR2 SMNVEV (reference sequence). V gave up 6 bases and J gave up 5 bases; unmatched junction bases: 7. The CDR3 totals 15 residues. The CDR3 region is CASSVQGMDNSPLHF. The CDR3 DNA is TGTGCCAGCAGCGTACAGGGGATGGATAATTCACCCCTCCACTTT.

This clonotype has more than one count but fewer than ten. This chain links TRBV25-1 with TRBJ2-5, with D perhaps matching TRBD2 (7 bases). CDR3 length: 16 amino acids. V lost 3 bases and J 1 base, leaving 15 bases between the germline ends. Per the germline V gene, CDR1 is MGHDK and CDR2 is SYGVNS. CDR3 DNA: TGTGCCAGCAGTGATCTACAGGGAGGGCTCCAAGAGACCCAGTACTTC. Translated, it gives CASSDLQGGLQETQYF.

Many counts were recorded for this clonotype. The J gene is TRBJ1-5, the V gene TRBV18; weak D call: TRBD1 (5 bases). The CDR3 sequence is 16 residues long. The germline CDR1 and CDR2 sequences are KGHSH and LQKENI. V lost 5 bases, J lost 0 bases, and 14 bases lay in between. The CDR3 region is CASSDRQSFSNQPQHF. The DNA of the CDR3 is TGTGCCAGCTCAGACAGACAGTCTTTTAGCAATCAGCCCCAGCATTTT. Looking up the rest from reference TRBV18 and TRBJ1-5 gives the full variable domain: NAGVMQNPRHLVRRRGQEARLRCSPMKGHSHVYWYRQLPEEGLKFMVYLQKENIIDESGMPKERFSAEFPKEGPSILRIQQVVRGDSAAYFCASSDRQSFSNQPQHFGDGTRLSIL.

At least ten counts were recorded for this clonotype. The rearrangement joins TRBV2 to TRBJ2-3; 9 nucleotides align to TRBD1. This CDR3 has 14 residues. Germline values: CDR1 SNHLY, CDR2 FYNNEI. Trimming removed 6 bases from V and 4 bases from J; junction bases left unmatched: 5. In DNA, the CDR3 is TGTGCCAGCAGACCGGGACAGGGTGCAGATACGCAGTATTTT. It codes for CASRPGQGADTQYF.

This clonotype has ten or more counts. The chain uses TRBV5-1 and TRBJ2-7; 9 bases are shared with TRBD1. Germline CDR1 and CDR2: SGHRS and YFSETQ. The CDR3 consists of 14 residues. J was trimmed by 6 bases and V by 3 bases; bases with no gene match: 7. DNA for the CDR3: TGCGCCAGCAGCTCCGGACAGGGGCCCTCCGAGCAGTACTTC. Its protein product is CASSSGQGPSEQYF. Full variable domain (outside the CDR3, taken from reference TRBV5-1 and TRBJ2-7): KAGVTQTPRYLIKTRGQQVTLSCSPISGHRSVSWYQQTPGQGLQFLFEYFSETQRNKGNFPGRFSGRQFSNSRSEMNVSTLELGDSALYLCASSSGQGPSEQYFGPGTRLTVT.

The chain couples TRBV7-3 to TRBJ2-3; D is unclear. Between the trimmed V and J ends, which lost 0 bases and 1 base, there was a span of 14 bases. Germline CDR1 is SGHTA and CDR2 is FQGTGA. The CDR3 runs to 17 residues. The CDR3 sequence is CASSLTLAPDGTDTQYF. DNA for the CDR3: TGTGCCAGCAGCTTAACCCTCGCTCCGGATGGCACAGATACGCAGTATTTT.

V usage is TRBV9 and J usage is TRBJ2-2; 8 bases are shared with TRBD1. V was pared by 3 bases and J by 6 bases, with 7 bases of the junction left unmatched. Germline loops: CDR1 SGDLS, CDR2 YYNGEE. The CDR3 spans 15 residues. CDR3 nucleotide sequence: TGTGCCAGCAGCGCGCAGGGGGCGCTGGCCGGGGAGCTGTTTTTT. It codes for CASSAQGALAGELFF.

The V and J genes are TRBV19 and TRBJ2-3; D ambiguous. From germline, CDR1 is LNHDA and CDR2 SQIVND (reference sequence). V lost 4 bases and J lost 4, with 12 bases in between. The CDR3 contains 14 residues. The CDR3 DNA reads TGTGCCAGTAGTAAGGGTGATGTCGCAGATACGCAGTATTTT. Translated, it gives CASSKGDVADTQYF. The full variable domain, rest sourced from reference TRBV19 and TRBJ2-3, is DGGITQSPKYLFRKEGQNVTLSCEQNLNHDAMYWYRQDPGQGLRLIYYSQIVNDFQKGDIAEGYSVSREKKESFPLTVTSAQKNPTAFYLCASSKGDVADTQYFGPGTRLTVL.

This chain links TRBV20-1 with TRBJ2-3, with D maybe TRBD2 (8 bases). The J call may be mistaken, given a closer DNA end match to TRBJ2-4. The CDR3 runs 17 residues. Germline-derived CDR1 and CDR2 are DFQATT and SNEGSKA (reference sequence). CDR3: CSAREPAGETGRNIQYF. The CDR3 DNA is TGCAGTGCTAGAGAACCAGCGGGGGAGACAGGGCGGAACATTCAGTACTTC.

This clonotype came up once. The chain combines TRBV6-1 with TRBJ2-5; 7 bases map to TRBD1. The CDR3 runs to 14 residues. Germline V gene data show CDR1 as MNHNS and CDR2 as SASEGT. Unmatched junction bases numbered 10, after V lost 6 bases and J lost 6 bases. The chain's CDR3 is CASSIDRDVKTQYF. DNA of the CDR3: TGTGCCAGCAGCATCGACAGGGACGTGAAGACCCAGTACTTC.

There are many counts of this clonotype. The chain has TRBV9 and TRBJ2-3; D may be TRBD2 (5 bases). The CDR3 sequence is 14 residues long. Trimming stripped 4 bases from V and 4 bases from J, with 13 bases between. Per germline, CDR1 SGDLS and CDR2 YYNGEE. The CDR3 reads CASSTPRRPDTQYF. The CDR3 DNA follows: TGTGCCAGCAGCACCCCCCGGAGGCCAGATACGCAGTATTTT.

This clonotype was counted ten times or more. The gene calls are TRBV2 and TRBJ2-1; D ambiguous. This CDR3 is built from 13 residues. The V gene's germline CDR1 is SNHLY and CDR2 FYNNEI. The germline V and J ends were trimmed by 3 bases and 9 bases, with 12 bases remaining between them. The CDR3 bases are TGTGCCAGCAGTGATGATCAGTCTTCTGAGCAGTTCTTC. It yields the protein CASSDDQSSEQFF.